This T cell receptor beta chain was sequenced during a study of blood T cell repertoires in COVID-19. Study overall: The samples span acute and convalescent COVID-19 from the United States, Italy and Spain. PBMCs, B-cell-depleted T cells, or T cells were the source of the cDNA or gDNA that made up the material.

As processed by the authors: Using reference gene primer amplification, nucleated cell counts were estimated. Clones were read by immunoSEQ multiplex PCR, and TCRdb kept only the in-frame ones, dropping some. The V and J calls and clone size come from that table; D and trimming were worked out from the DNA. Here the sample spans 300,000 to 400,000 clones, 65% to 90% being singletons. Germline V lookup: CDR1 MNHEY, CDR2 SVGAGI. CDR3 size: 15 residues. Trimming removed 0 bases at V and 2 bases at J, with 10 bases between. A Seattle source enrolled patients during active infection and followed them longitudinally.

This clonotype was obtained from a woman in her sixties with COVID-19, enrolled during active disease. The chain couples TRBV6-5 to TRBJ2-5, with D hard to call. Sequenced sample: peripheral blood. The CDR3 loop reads CASSYSSRVQETQYF. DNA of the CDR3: TGTGCCAGCAGTTACTCGTCCCGGGTTCAAGAGACCCAGTACTTC.